This TCR beta chain was captured by sequencing in a study of blood T cell repertoires in COVID-19 (dated by TCRdb to the early 2020s). For context, the study as a whole: The collaborator samples originated in the United States, Italy and Spain and spanned the acute and convalescent phases of COVID-19. The material from the prospective study consisted of cDNA or gDNA derived from T cells, B-cell-depleted T cells, or PBMCs. The dataset comprised deeply sampled blood TCRbeta repertoires from subjects exposed to, actively infected with, or recovered from COVID-19. A freely available public database, intended as a resource for researchers studying the immune response to SARS-CoV-2, is where the repertoires were released. The samples were drawn from two sources: the first 160 participants of the ongoing ImmuneRACE study, and over 1,000 subjects contributed by 6 global collaborators. Nearly every sample came with metadata listing a de-identified subject ID, COVID-19 status, age in years and sex. Where available, HLA class I and class II types were taken from metadata supplied by the sample provider and were not determined by assay-based typing. The study at large found these results: The quantity of clinical and demographic metadata differed by source and by participant and was supplied without curation.

Whole blood was collected in K2EDTA tubes by collaborating institutions according to the institutions' own protocols. For TCRbeta analysis, collaborators shipped samples in one of three forms: frozen whole blood, isolated PBMCs, or DNA extracted from either of those sample types. TCRbeta CDR3 regions were amplified from genomic DNA using the immunoSEQ Assay, a bias-controlled multiplex PCR. In the paper's pipeline: Nucleated cell counts per sample were estimated from amplification of reference gene primers within the assay. Sequence reads were collapsed and filtered to measure the absolute abundance of every unique TCRbeta CDR3 rearrangement. For each sample, productive Simpson clonality was calculated as the square root of Simpson's diversity index over productive rearrangements. In its TCRdb copy, this immuneACCESS table keeps in-frame sequences only and misses some clones. Where compared with another copy, unresolved V genes explain less than half of these, and the others have no known cause. V and J calls plus clone size are reproduced from that table; the DNA served to infer D and trimming. This sample lists 110,000 or so clones; 85% were detected once. About 13% of the sample rests with the top ten.

The count of this clone is one. Its antigen is not yet known. No quality values exist for individual bases; no much larger clone is one base distant. The trim is 4 bases for V and 1 base for J, with a gap of 14 bases between the germline ends. From the cysteine up to the phenylalanine, the CDR3 has a length of 14 residues. Here the CDR3 DNA is all that survives: 42 bases in frame from base 1. Per the germline V gene (reference sequence), GTSNPN is the CDR1 and SVGIG is the CDR2. The receptor comes from a human donor in a cohort sampled during active COVID-19. Sequenced material: peripheral blood. Recombination joined TRBV30 with TRBJ2-7, with TRBD1 perhaps the D gene, on 6 matching bases. The nucleotide sequence reads as follows: TGTGCCTGGACAGGGGATCCCCTGTCCTACGAGCAGTACTTC. Its translation is CAWTGDPLSYEQYF.